The clone carrying this T cell receptor (beta chain) came up a few times. What it recognizes is unknown. Within the library, unique molecular identifiers were attached to each individual cDNA molecule. TCRdb recomputed calls from the RACE reads with MiXCR, one row per CDR3 protein. The sample records 300,000 to 450,000 distinct CDR3 sequences, less than 6.5% being singletons. Regarding time point: pre-sensitization, week 0. Treatment of the sample: therapeutic diphenylcyclopropenone sensitization with weekly scalp DPC. This entry comes from a study of human T cells and chemical hapten exposure. About the research overall: Sensitization employed 2% DPC on about 2 cm by about 2 cm of upper inner arm skin. DPC (0.01%) was patch tested on the upper back and read at 6 days. Study-wide findings and caveats: Patch test score tracked positively with PT1 expanded TCR counts.

Germline loops: CDR1 GTSNPN, CDR2 SVGIG (reference sequence). CDR3 size: 13 residues. V lost 1 base, J lost 4 bases, and 3 bases stayed unmatched. The rearrangement joins TRBV30 to TRBJ1-2; TRBD1 agrees at 7 bases. This clonotype originated in a woman aged 45-59 years with alopecia areata. Some clones in this sample may be carry-over from other donors' samples. Sequencing used whole blood, obtained in connection with sensitization to the hapten diphenylcyclopropenone (DPC). The CDR3 nucleotides read TGTGCCTGGAGTGCAGGGGGACCCTATGGCTACACCTTC. Its protein product is CAWSAGGPYGYTF.